Listed below are T cell receptor beta chains from one sample, sequenced in a study of response to subunit inactivated influenza vaccine. From the RT-PCR reads, TCRdb called clonotypes with MiXCR, one entry per CDR3 protein. The sample lists 450,000 to 550,000 distinct CDR3 sequences; 25% were seen once. Specimen: CD4+ T cells sorted from PBMCs, collected approximately 5 days after vaccination. The receptors stem from a man aged 45-60 years who received an inactivated influenza vaccine. The CDR3 runs from the conserved cysteine through the conserved F or W. The D gene is left open where the match is weak. The size field is filled for only some rows; it gives once, few, many or a size class.

d_call: NA; v_call: TRBV12-3/TRBV12-4; j_call: TRBJ1-5; clone_size: NA; cdr3_nt: TGTGCCAGCAGCCAAAAAGAGGGGTATCAGCCCCAGCATTTT; cdr3_aa: CASSQKEGYQPQHF
d_call: TRBD2; v_call: TRBV6-5; j_call: TRBJ2-1; clone_size: NA; cdr3_nt: TGTGCCAGCAGTTACGAAGCGGGGGGGCTCGAGCAGTTCTTC; cdr3_aa: CASSYEAGGLEQFF
d_call: TRBD2; v_call: TRBV29-1; j_call: TRBJ2-3; clone_size: NA; cdr3_nt: TGCAGCGCCCCTTATGTTGGGGGAGCGGGGGATACGCAGTATTTT; cdr3_aa: CSAPYVGGAGDTQYF
d_call: TRBD2; v_call: TRBV5-1; j_call: TRBJ2-6; clone_size: NA; cdr3_nt: TGCGCCAGCAGCCCCTTTAGGGCTAGCGGGGTCTCTGGGGCCAACGTCCTGACTTTC; cdr3_aa: CASSPFRASGVSGANVLTF
d_call: NA; v_call: TRBV28; j_call: TRBJ2-4; clone_size: NA; cdr3_nt: TGTGCCAGCAGTGGATCTATCAGGGATGGTCAGTACTTC; cdr3_aa: CASSGSIRDGQYF
d_call: NA; v_call: TRBV5-1; j_call: TRBJ2-2; clone_size: many; cdr3_nt: TGCGCCAGCAGCTTGGCCGCGGGGTCGAACACCGGGGAGCTGTTTTTT; cdr3_aa: CASSLAAGSNTGELFF
d_call: TRBD2; v_call: TRBV6-1; j_call: TRBJ2-1; clone_size: NA; cdr3_nt: TGTGCCAGCACAGGGACTAGCGGCGTCTACAATGAGCAGTTCTTC; cdr3_aa: CASTGTSGVYNEQFF
d_call: NA; v_call: TRBV20-1; j_call: TRBJ2-7; clone_size: NA; cdr3_nt: TGCAGTGCTAGAGGCCGCTCCTACGAGCAGTACTTC; cdr3_aa: CSARGRSYEQYF
d_call: TRBD1; v_call: TRBV18; j_call: TRBJ1-2; clone_size: few; cdr3_nt: TGTGCCAGCTCATCCACGACAGGGAGGAGTTATGGCTACACCTTC; cdr3_aa: CASSSTTGRSYGYTF
d_call: NA; v_call: TRBV10-3; j_call: TRBJ1-3; clone_size: NA; cdr3_nt: TGTGCCATCAGGGCTGGAAACACCATATATTTT; cdr3_aa: CAIRAGNTIYF
d_call: TRBD2; v_call: TRBV20-1; j_call: TRBJ2-1; clone_size: few; cdr3_nt: TGCAGTGCTAGAGACCCGGGACTAGCGGGAGTAAATGAGCAGTTCTTC; cdr3_aa: CSARDPGLAGVNEQFF
d_call: NA; v_call: TRBV12-3/TRBV12-4; j_call: TRBJ2-1; clone_size: few; cdr3_nt: TGTGCCAGCAGTTTATCTGACTCGGGCTTTGAGCAGTTCTTC; cdr3_aa: CASSLSDSGFEQFF
d_call: NA; v_call: TRBV12-3/TRBV12-4; j_call: TRBJ2-7; clone_size: NA; cdr3_nt: TGTGCCAGCAGTTTCGCTAGCCAGTCCTACGAGCAGTACTTC; cdr3_aa: CASSFASQSYEQYF
d_call: NA; v_call: TRBV12-3/TRBV12-4; j_call: TRBJ1-2; clone_size: few; cdr3_nt: TGTGCCAGCAGCCAGATGGGCGCCCTACAGGGAAATGGCTACACCTTC; cdr3_aa: CASSQMGALQGNGYTF
d_call: NA; v_call: TRBV12-3/TRBV12-4; j_call: TRBJ2-7; clone_size: NA; cdr3_nt: TGTGCCAGCAGTTTGAGCCCGTCCTACGAGCAGTACTTC; cdr3_aa: CASSLSPSYEQYF
d_call: TRBD2; v_call: TRBV29-1; j_call: TRBJ2-7; clone_size: NA; cdr3_nt: TGCAGCGTTGAAGGGACTAGCGGGAACCACCACGAGCAGTACTTC; cdr3_aa: CSVEGTSGNHHEQYF
d_call: TRBD1; v_call: TRBV9; j_call: TRBJ1-2; clone_size: NA; cdr3_nt: TGTGCCAGCAGCGCCGGGACAGGAAGCCCTACTGGCTACACCTTC; cdr3_aa: CASSAGTGSPTGYTF
d_call: NA; v_call: TRBV20-1; j_call: TRBJ2-7; clone_size: few; cdr3_nt: TGCAGTGCTAGAGATCTGAGGTACGAGCAGTACTTC; cdr3_aa: CSARDLRYEQYF
d_call: TRBD1; v_call: TRBV18; j_call: TRBJ2-7; clone_size: NA; cdr3_nt: TGTGCCAGCTCACAGACCGGGACAGAGGCCTACGAGCAGTACTTC; cdr3_aa: CASSQTGTEAYEQYF
d_call: NA; v_call: TRBV28; j_call: TRBJ1-1; clone_size: few; cdr3_nt: TGTGCCAGCAAGGACGTGAACACTGAAGCTTTCTTT; cdr3_aa: CASKDVNTEAFF
d_call: NA; v_call: TRBV4-2; j_call: TRBJ2-3; clone_size: NA; cdr3_nt: TGTGCCAGCAGCCAAGAACATGGGGCAGATACGCAGTATTTT; cdr3_aa: CASSQEHGADTQYF
d_call: TRBD2; v_call: TRBV5-1; j_call: TRBJ2-1; clone_size: few; cdr3_nt: TGCGCCAGCAGCGGGGGACTAGGCAATGAGCAGTTCTTC; cdr3_aa: CASSGGLGNEQFF
d_call: NA; v_call: TRBV4-3; j_call: TRBJ2-7; clone_size: NA; cdr3_nt: TGCGCCAGCAGCCGAAACAGGTTGGGAGAGCAGTACTTC; cdr3_aa: CASSRNRLGEQYF
d_call: NA; v_call: TRBV5-6; j_call: TRBJ1-1; clone_size: few; cdr3_nt: TGTGCCAGCAGCTCCCTGGGACACCTGAACACTGAAGCTTTCTTT; cdr3_aa: CASSSLGHLNTEAFF
d_call: NA; v_call: TRBV25-1; j_call: TRBJ2-6; clone_size: few; cdr3_nt: TGTGCCAGCAGTCGGTCAGGGGTCGCTGGGGCCAACGTCCTGACTTTC; cdr3_aa: CASSRSGVAGANVLTF
d_call: TRBD1; v_call: TRBV2; j_call: TRBJ2-7; clone_size: NA; cdr3_nt: TGTGCCAGCAGCAGGACAGGGGGCGAGCAGTACTTC; cdr3_aa: CASSRTGGEQYF
d_call: NA; v_call: TRBV7-9; j_call: TRBJ2-1; clone_size: NA; cdr3_nt: TGTGCCAGCATTACGAGCTCCTACAATGAGCAGTTCTTC; cdr3_aa: CASITSSYNEQFF
d_call: TRBD1; v_call: TRBV6-1; j_call: TRBJ2-3; clone_size: NA; cdr3_nt: TGTGCCAGCAGGGAACAGGGGGCTGAAGATACGCAGTATTTT; cdr3_aa: CASREQGAEDTQYF
d_call: NA; v_call: TRBV7-2; j_call: TRBJ2-1; clone_size: NA; cdr3_nt: TGTGCCAGCAGCGCCCGGGATTCTATATACAATGAGCAGTTCTTC; cdr3_aa: CASSARDSIYNEQFF
d_call: TRBD2; v_call: TRBV5-5; j_call: TRBJ2-1; clone_size: NA; cdr3_nt: TGTGCCAGCAGCTTTCCTCGGGGGGGAGGTAACAATGAGCAGTTCTTC; cdr3_aa: CASSFPRGGGNNEQFF
d_call: NA; v_call: TRBV12-3/TRBV12-4; j_call: TRBJ2-2; clone_size: NA; cdr3_nt: TGTGCCAGCAGCGCGTACGGGGGGCGCAGCACCGGGGAGCTGTTTTTT; cdr3_aa: CASSAYGGRSTGELFF
d_call: NA; v_call: TRBV7-2; j_call: TRBJ1-2; clone_size: NA; cdr3_nt: TGTGCCAGCAGCTTAGACGGGTCTGGCTACACCTTC; cdr3_aa: CASSLDGSGYTF
d_call: NA; v_call: TRBV12-3/TRBV12-4; j_call: TRBJ2-7; clone_size: few; cdr3_nt: TGTGCCAGCAGTAAACAAGCCGCCTACGAGCAGTACTTC; cdr3_aa: CASSKQAAYEQYF